This paragraph reports one TCR beta chain. This sample is drawn from a study of radiation and T cells in renal cell carcinoma. Specified time point: baseline pretreatment blood. Noted treatment: 15 Gy SBRT to primary tumor, nephrectomy 4 weeks later. Blood was sampled at baseline, 2 weeks and 4 weeks after SBRT. The assay was immunoSEQ multiplex PCR, and TCRdb's table has in-frame clones only and misses some. The table lists roughly 53,000 clones, 65% to 90% of them singletons. This CDR3 region has 13 residues. V lost 4 bases to trimming and J lost 4 bases, with 10 bases between them. In germline, CDR1 is ENHRY, CDR2 SYGVKD.

V gene TRBV10-3 combines with J gene TRBJ1-1; no reliable D call. The source was blood, collected from a patient whose treatment included radiotherapy and nephrectomy. This receptor was taken from a woman in her 70s with renal cell carcinoma. Written as DNA, the CDR3 is TGTGCCATCAGTGGCCAGGCAATCACTGAAGCTTTCTTT. Protein sequence: CAISGQAITEAFF.